This T cell receptor (beta chain) was documented in a study of control samples from healthy donors and cancer patients. Repertoires were generated with immunoSEQ multiplex PCR, while TCRdb's copy carries only in-frame clones and drops some. The sample lists approximately 170,000 clones; roughly 88% were seen once. A single count supports this clone. The germline CDR1 and CDR2 sequences are LNHDA and SQIVND (reference sequence). Unmatched junction bases numbered 16, after V lost 4 bases and J lost 6 bases. CDR3 length: 19 amino acids. Specimen: blood. The source of this sequence is a woman in her 30s in good health. V is TRBV19 and J is TRBJ2-3; TRBD2 aligns across 13 bases. CDR3 in DNA: TGTGCCAGTAGTACCATTCCACCGGGACTAGCGGGGACGGTCGATACGCAGTATTTT. Encoded protein: CASSTIPPGLAGTVDTQYF.